This T cell receptor beta chain came from a study of PD-1 blockade in classical Hodgkin lymphoma. Study background: Patients were infused with nivolumab 3 mg/kg every 2 weeks.

Findings and caveats of the study: Unlike CD8+ TCR diversity, which did not rise significantly by C4D1, CD4+ TCR diversity did. It was reported that newly diagnosed patients had less baseline TCR diversity than healthy donors. Among the patients, those starting nivolumab under 1 year after ASCT were excluded.

Patients all relapsed after autologous stem cell transplantation, and there was variation in brentuximab vedotin exposure. Assay: immunoSEQ multiplex PCR; the TCRdb copy retains only in-frame clones and omits some. This table holds more than 90,000 clones, 80% to 90% found once. Germline CDR1 is GTSNPN and CDR2 is SVGIG (reference sequence). With 5 bases removed from V and 3 bases from J, the gap between germline ends came to 13 bases. The CDR3 is 13 amino acids. Of note for this clone: Its antigen is currently unknown.

The source material was peripheral blood mononuclear cells (PBMCs), sampled before the second cycle of nivolumab. This sequence originates from a human donor with classical Hodgkin lymphoma. The V and J genes are TRBV30 and TRBJ1-1; D is unclear. This CDR3 is CAWDIHTYTEAFF. CDR3 sequence (DNA): TGTGCCTGGGACATTCACACCTACACTGAAGCTTTCTTT.